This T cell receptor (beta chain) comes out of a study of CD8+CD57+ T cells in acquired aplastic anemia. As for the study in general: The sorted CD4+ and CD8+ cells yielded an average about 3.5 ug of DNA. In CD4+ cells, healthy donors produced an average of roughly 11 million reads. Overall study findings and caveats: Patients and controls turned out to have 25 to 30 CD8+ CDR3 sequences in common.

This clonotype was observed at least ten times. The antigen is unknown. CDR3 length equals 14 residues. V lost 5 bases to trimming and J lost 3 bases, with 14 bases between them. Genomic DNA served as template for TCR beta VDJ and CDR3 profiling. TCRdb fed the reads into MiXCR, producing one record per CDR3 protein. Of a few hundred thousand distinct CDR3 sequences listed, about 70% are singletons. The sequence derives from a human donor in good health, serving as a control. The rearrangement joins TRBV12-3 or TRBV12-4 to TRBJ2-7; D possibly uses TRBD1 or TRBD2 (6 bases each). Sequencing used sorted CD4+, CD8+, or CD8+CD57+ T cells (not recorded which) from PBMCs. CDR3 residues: CASSGRRGVYEQYF. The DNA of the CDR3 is TGTGCCAGCAGTGGGAGAAGGGGGGTCTACGAGCAGTACTTC.